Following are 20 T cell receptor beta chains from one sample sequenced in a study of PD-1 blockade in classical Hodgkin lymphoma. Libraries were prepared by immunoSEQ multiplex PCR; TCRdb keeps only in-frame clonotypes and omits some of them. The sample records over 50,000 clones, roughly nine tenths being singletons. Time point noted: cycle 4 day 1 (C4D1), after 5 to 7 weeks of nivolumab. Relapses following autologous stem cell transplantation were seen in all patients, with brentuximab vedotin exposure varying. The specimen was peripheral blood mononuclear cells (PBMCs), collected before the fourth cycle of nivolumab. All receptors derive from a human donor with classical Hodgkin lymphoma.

This chain's CDR3 is CASSQGGGTEAFF. For the CDR3, the DNA is TGTGCCAGCAGCCAGGGAGGGGGCACTGAAGCTTTCTTT. The chain employs TRBV7-9 and TRBJ1-1; a weak D match, TRBD1 (6 bases). This CDR3 contains 13 residues. Germline-derived CDR1 and CDR2 are SEHNR and FQNEAQ (reference sequence). V dropped 5 bases and J dropped 4 bases, with 11 bases sitting between them.

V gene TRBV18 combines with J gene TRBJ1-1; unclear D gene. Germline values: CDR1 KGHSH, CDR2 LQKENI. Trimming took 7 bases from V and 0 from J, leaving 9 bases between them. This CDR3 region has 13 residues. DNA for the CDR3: TGTGCCAGCTTACAGACGATGAACACTGAAGCTTTCTTT. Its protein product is CASLQTMNTEAFF.

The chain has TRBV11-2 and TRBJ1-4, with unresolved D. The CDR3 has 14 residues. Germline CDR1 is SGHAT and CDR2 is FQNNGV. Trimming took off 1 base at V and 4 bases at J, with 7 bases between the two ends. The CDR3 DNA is TGTGCCAGCAGCTTAGTGGGCAATAATGAAAAACTGTTTTTT. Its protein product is CASSLVGNNEKLFF.

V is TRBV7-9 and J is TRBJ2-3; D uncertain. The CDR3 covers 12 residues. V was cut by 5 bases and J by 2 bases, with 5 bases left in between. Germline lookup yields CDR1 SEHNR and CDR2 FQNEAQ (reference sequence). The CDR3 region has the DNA TGTGCCAGCAGCCCGGACACAGATACGCAGTATTTT. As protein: CASSPDTDTQYF. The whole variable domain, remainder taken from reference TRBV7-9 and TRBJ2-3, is DTGVSQNPRHKITKRGQNVTFRCDPISEHNRLYWYRQTLGQGPEFLTYFQNEAQLEKSRLLSDRFSAERPKGSFSTLEIQRTEQGDSAMYLCASSPDTDTQYFGPGTRLTVL.

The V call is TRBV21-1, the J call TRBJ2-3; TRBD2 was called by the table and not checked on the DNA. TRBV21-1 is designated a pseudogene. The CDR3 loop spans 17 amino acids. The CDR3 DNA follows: TGTGCCAGCAGCAGAGGAGAGACTAGCGGAAACACAGATACGCAGTATTTT. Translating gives CASSRGETSGNTDTQYF.

The DNA of the CDR3 is TGTGCCAGCAGCTTGGAAGGGGACACCGGGGAGCTGTTTTTT. It is translated as CASSLEGDTGELFF. This chain uses TRBV11-2 with TRBJ2-2; TRBD1 is a possible D gene (5 bases). The length of the CDR3 is 14 residues. Germline CDR1 and CDR2: SGHAT and FQNNGV. With 3 bases removed from V and 3 bases from J, the gap between germline ends came to 8 bases. Full variable domain (outside the CDR3, taken from reference TRBV11-2 and TRBJ2-2): EAGVAQSPRYKIIEKRQSVAFWCNPISGHATLYWYQQILGQGPKLLIQFQNNGVVDDSQLPKDRFSAERLKGVDSTLKIQPAKLEDSAVYLCASSLEGDTGELFFGEGSRLTVL.

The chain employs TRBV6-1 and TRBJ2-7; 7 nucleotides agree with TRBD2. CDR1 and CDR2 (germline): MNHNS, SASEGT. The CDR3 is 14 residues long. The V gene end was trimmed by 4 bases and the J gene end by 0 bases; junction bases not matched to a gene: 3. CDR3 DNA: TGTGCCAGCAGTGTGGGGGGGGACTCCTACGAGCAGTACTTC. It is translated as CASSVGGDSYEQYF.

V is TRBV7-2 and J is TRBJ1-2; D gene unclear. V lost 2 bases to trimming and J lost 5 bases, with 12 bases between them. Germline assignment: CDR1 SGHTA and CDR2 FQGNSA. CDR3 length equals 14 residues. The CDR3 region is CASSLIQPRYGYTF. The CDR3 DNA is TGTGCCAGCAGCTTAATACAGCCTAGATATGGCTACACCTTC.

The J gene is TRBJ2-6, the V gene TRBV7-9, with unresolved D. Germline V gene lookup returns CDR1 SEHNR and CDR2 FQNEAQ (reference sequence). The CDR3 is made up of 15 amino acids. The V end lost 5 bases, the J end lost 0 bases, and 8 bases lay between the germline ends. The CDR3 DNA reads TGTGCCAGCAGCACACGCAACTCTGGGGCCAACGTCCTGACTTTC. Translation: CASSTRNSGANVLTF.

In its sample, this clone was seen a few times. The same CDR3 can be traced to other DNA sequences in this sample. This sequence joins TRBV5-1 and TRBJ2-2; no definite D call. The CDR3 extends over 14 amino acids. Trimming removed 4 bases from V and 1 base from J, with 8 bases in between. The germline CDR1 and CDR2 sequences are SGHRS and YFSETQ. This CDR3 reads CASSLEGNTGELFF. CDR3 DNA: TGCGCCAGCAGCCTCGAAGGGAACACCGGGGAGCTGTTTTTT.

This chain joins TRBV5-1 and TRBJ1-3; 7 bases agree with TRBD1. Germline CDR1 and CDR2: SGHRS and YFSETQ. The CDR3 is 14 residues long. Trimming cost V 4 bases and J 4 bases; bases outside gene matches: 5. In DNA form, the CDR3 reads TGCGCCAGCAGCCCCGGGACAGAGGGAAACACCATATATTTT. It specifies CASSPGTEGNTIYF.

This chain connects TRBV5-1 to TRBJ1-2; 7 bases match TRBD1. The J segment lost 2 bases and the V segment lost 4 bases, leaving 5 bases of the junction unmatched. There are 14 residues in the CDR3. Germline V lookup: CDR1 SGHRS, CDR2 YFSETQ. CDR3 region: CASSQGQPNYGYTF. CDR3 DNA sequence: TGCGCCAGCAGCCAGGGACAGCCGAACTATGGCTACACCTTC.

DNA of the CDR3: TGTGCCAGCAGCTCAGGCCCAGATACGCAGTATTTT. This encodes CASSSGPDTQYF. The chain links TRBV7-9 to TRBJ2-3; D gene ambiguous. Germline CDR1 is SEHNR and CDR2 is FQNEAQ (reference sequence). The CDR3 consists of 12 residues. Trimming took 4 bases from V and 4 from J, leaving 6 bases between them.

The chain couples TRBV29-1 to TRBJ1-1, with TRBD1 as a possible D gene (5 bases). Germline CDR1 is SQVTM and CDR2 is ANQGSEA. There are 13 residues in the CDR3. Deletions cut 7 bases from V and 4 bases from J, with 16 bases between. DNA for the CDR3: TGCAGCGCCAAAGAAGGGGCGGGCACTGAAGCTTTCTTT. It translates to CSAKEGAGTEAFF.

The CDR3 DNA reads TGTGCCAGTAGTATAGGGGGCGGGACAGCCATTCAAACAGATACGCAGTATTTT. Amino acids: CASSIGGGTAIQTDTQYF. The chain has TRBV19 and TRBJ2-3, with a possible D match to TRBD1 (7 bases). The CDR3 spans 18 residues. The germline CDR1 and CDR2 sequences are LNHDA and SQIVND (reference sequence). Trimming shortened V by 1 base and J by 3 bases, and 20 bases separated the two germline ends.

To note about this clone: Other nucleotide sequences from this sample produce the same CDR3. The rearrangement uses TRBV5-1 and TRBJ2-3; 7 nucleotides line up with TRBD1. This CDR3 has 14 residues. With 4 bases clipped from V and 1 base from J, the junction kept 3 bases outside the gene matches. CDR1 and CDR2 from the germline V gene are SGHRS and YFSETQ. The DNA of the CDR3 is TGCGCCAGCAGCAGTGGACAGGGCACAGATACGCAGTATTTT. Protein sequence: CASSSGQGTDTQYF.

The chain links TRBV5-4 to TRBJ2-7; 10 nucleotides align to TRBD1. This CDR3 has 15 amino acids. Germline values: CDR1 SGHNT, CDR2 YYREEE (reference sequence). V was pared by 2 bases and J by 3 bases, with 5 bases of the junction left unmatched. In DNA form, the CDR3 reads TGTGCCAGCAGCTTAAGGGACAGGGGACGCTACGAGCAGTACTTC. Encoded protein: CASSLRDRGRYEQYF. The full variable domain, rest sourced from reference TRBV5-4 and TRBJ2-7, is ETGVTQSPTHLIKTRGQQVTLRCSSQSGHNTVSWYQQALGQGPQFIFQYYREEENGRGNFPPRFSGLQFPNYSSELNVNALELDDSALYLCASSLRDRGRYEQYFGPGTRLTVT.

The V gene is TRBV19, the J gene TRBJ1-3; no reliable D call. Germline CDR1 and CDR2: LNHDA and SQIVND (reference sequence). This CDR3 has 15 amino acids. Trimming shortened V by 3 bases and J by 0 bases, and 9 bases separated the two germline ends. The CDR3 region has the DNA TGTGCCAGTAGTATCGACACTAACTCTGGAAACACCATATATTTT. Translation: CASSIDTNSGNTIYF.

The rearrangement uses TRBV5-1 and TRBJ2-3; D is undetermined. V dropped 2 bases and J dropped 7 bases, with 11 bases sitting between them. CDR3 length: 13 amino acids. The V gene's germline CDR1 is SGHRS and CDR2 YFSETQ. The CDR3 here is CASSFGEAYTQYF. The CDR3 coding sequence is TGCGCCAGCAGCTTCGGTGAAGCCTATACGCAGTATTTT.

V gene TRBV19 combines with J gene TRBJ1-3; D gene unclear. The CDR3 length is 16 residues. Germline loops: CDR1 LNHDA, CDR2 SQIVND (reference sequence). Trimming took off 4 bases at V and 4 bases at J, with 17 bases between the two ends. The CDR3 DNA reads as TGTGCCAGTAGTACCCAACGTGCCCCGGGGGGAAACACCATATATTTT. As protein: CASSTQRAPGGNTIYF.